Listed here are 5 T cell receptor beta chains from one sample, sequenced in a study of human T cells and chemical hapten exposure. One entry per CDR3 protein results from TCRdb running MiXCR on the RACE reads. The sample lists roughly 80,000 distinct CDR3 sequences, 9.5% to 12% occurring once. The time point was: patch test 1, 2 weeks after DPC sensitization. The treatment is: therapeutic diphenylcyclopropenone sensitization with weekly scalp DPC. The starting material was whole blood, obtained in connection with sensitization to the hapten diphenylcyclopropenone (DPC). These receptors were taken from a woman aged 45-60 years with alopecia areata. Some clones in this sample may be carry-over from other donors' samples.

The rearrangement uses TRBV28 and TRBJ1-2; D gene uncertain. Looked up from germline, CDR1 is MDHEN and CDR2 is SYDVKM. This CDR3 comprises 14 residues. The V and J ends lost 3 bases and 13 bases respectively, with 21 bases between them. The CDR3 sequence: CASSFVWQPFSSTF. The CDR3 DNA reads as TGTGCCAGCAGTTTTGTTTGGCAGCCCTTTTCGTCCACCTTC.

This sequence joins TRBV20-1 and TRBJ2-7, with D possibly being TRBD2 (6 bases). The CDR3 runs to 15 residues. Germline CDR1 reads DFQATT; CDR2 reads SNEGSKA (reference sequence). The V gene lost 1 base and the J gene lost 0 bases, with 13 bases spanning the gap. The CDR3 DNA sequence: TGCAGTGCTAGAGCCCCCGCGGGGAGCTCCTACGAGCAGTACTTC. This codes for CSARAPAGSSYEQYF.

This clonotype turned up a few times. Here the CDR3 DNA reads TGTGCCAGCACCGCCATCCCGGGCCCCCCGTATCACTACACCTTC. Its protein is CASTAIPGPPYHYTF. The chain is built from TRBV12-3 or TRBV12-4 and TRBJ1-2, with no clear D. CDR3 size: 15 residues. With 7 bases removed from V and 10 bases from J, the gap between germline ends came to 25 bases.

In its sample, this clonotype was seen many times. The CDR3 nucleotides read TGTGCCAGCAGCGTAGAAGGGGGGACAGGGTCATTCGAGCAGTACTTC. It encodes CASSVEGGTGSFEQYF. J is TRBJ2-7 and V is TRBV9; TRBD1 matches at 9 bases. The junction had 10 bases not matched to a gene; V was cut back by 0 bases and J by 6 bases. CDR3 length: 16 residues. CDR1 SGDLS and CDR2 YYNGEE come from the germline V gene.

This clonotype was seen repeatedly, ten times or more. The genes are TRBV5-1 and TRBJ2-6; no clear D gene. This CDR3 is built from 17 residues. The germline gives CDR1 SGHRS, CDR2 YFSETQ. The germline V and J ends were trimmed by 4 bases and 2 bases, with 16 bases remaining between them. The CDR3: CASSLNVLNTGANVLTF. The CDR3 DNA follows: TGCGCCAGCAGCCTGAATGTGTTGAATACTGGGGCCAACGTCCTGACTTTC.